This TCR beta chain was retrieved from a study of T cells in Graves' hyperthyroidism and ophthalmopathy. Whole-study context: Sampling of peripheral blood happened at initial diagnosis, prior to any treatment.

The CDR3 runs 16 residues. V was cut by 5 bases and J by 6 bases, with 25 bases left in between. The germline gives CDR1 SQVTM, CDR2 ANQGSEA. Template material for amplifying TCR beta CDR3 regions consisted of RNA transcripts. During a first-round RT-PCR of the TCR CDR3, the HTBI primer set was used. TCRdb re-derived calls from the multiplex PCR reads in MiXCR, one entry per CDR3 protein. Of a few hundred thousand distinct CDR3 sequences in the sample, 14% were seen once. This clonotype was observed at least ten times. Diagnoses used clinical symptoms, serum thyroxine and TRAb, thyroid ultrasound and orbital computed tomography.

This receptor was obtained from a woman aged 25-40 years with Graves' hyperthyroidism that later progressed to Graves' ophthalmopathy. The chain carries TRBV29-1 and TRBJ1-1; tentative D call: TRBD1 (5 bases). Specimen: blood. In DNA form, the CDR3 reads TGCAGCGTTACCGGGACTGCTCTAAGTCGGCTTCCTGAAGCTTTCTTT. Protein product: CSVTGTALSRLPEAFF.